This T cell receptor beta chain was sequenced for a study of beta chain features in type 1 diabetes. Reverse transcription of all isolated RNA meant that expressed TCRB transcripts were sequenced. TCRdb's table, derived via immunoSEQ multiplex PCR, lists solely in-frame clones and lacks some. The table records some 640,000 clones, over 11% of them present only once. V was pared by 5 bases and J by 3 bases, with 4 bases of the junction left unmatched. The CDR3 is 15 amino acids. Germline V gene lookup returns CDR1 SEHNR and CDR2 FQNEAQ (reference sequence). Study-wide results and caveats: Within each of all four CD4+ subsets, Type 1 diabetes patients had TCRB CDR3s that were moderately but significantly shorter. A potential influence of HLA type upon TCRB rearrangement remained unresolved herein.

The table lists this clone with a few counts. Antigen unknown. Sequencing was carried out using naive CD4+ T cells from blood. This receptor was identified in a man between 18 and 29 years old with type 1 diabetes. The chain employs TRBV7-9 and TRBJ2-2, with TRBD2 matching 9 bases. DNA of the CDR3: TGTGCCAGCAGCCTTAGCGGGGGCGACACCGGGGAGCTGTTTTTT. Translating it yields CASSLSGGDTGELFF. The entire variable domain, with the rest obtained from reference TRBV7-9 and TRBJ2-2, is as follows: DTGVSQNPRHKITKRGQNVTFRCDPISEHNRLYWYRQTLGQGPEFLTYFQNEAQLEKSRLLSDRFSAERPKGSFSTLEIQRTEQGDSAMYLCASSLSGGDTGELFFGEGSRLTVL.